One and the same sample provided the 9 T cell receptor beta chains below, sequenced in a study of glioma-infiltrating T cells. Using RNA template, CDR3s of TCR alpha and beta were amplified with iRepertoire arm-PCR. TCRdb independently ran MiXCR on the multiplex PCR reads; one entry per CDR3 protein. In the table there are 15,000 to 20,000 distinct CDR3 sequences, over 45% of which are singletons. The sample consisted of glioma tissue, nonneoplastic brain tissue, or PBMCs (not recorded which). The receptors here all came from a human donor with low-grade glioma or glioblastoma, undergoing nonglioma brain surgery, or in good health (not recorded which).

This clonotype was seen only a few times. The genes are TRBV4-2 and TRBJ2-2; 10 bases are shared with TRBD2. Germline-derived CDR1 and CDR2 are LGHNA and YNFKEQ. Germline trimming cut 3 bases from V and 3 bases from J; bases unmatched to any gene: 4. CDR3 size: 16 residues. CDR3 loop: CASSHGLAVYTGELFF. The CDR3 DNA reads TGTGCCAGCAGCCATGGACTAGCGGTATACACCGGGGAGCTGTTTTTT.

This chain joins TRBV20-1 and TRBJ2-7; D possibly corresponds to TRBD1 (5 bases). Germline lookup yields CDR1 DFQATT and CDR2 SNEGSKA (reference sequence). The CDR3 runs 16 residues. Trimming left V 2 bases short and J 2 bases short, with 19 bases between. Here the CDR3 reads CSARYRRNTGTYEQYF. CDR3 DNA sequence: TGCAGTGCTAGATACAGGAGAAACACTGGGACCTACGAGCAGTACTTC.

This clonotype showed up just a few times. CDR3 sequence reads: CSARAGDQPQHF. The DNA of the CDR3 is TGCAGTGCTAGAGCAGGGGACCAGCCCCAGCATTTT. The chain joins TRBV20-1 to TRBJ1-5; possible D gene TRBD1, 6 bases. V was pared by 1 base and J by 7 bases, with 8 bases between. The germline V gene has CDR1 DFQATT and CDR2 SNEGSKA (reference sequence). The CDR3 contains 12 residues.

This clonotype has at least ten counts. The chain employs TRBV10-3 and TRBJ1-2; no reliable D call. The CDR3 length is 17 residues. Germline V gene lookup returns CDR1 ENHRY and CDR2 SYGVKD. Trimming removed 3 bases at V and 2 bases at J, with 19 bases between. The DNA of the CDR3 is TGTGCCATCAGTGACCCAGACCAGACCCAGACGAACTATGGCTACACCTTC. This gives the protein CAISDPDQTQTNYGYTF.

The gene calls are TRBV27 and TRBJ2-1; TRBD2 aligns across 9 bases. This CDR3 spans 15 amino acids. Germline CDR1 MNHEY, CDR2 SMNVEV (reference sequence). J was trimmed by 10 bases and V by 3 bases; bases with no gene match: 10. Written as DNA, the CDR3 is TGTGCCAGCAGTTTCAATAGCGGGAGTACATACGAGCAGTTCTTC. It translates to CASSFNSGSTYEQFF.

The chain combines TRBV7-6 with TRBJ1-1; D is unresolved. Germline V CDR1 and CDR2: SGHVS, FNYEAQ. This CDR3 spans 14 amino acids. V was cut by 5 bases and J by 6 bases, with 16 bases left in between. CDR3 sequence (DNA): TGTGCCAGCAGCGGATACTGGGGAATCGCTGAAGCTTTCTTT. Amino acid sequence: CASSGYWGIAEAFF. The full variable domain, completed using reference TRBV7-6 and TRBJ1-1, is GAGVSQSPRYKVTKRGQDVALRCDPISGHVSLYWYRQALGQGPEFLTYFNYEAQQDKSGLPNDRFSAERPEGSISTLTIQRTEQRDSAMYRCASSGYWGIAEAFFGQGTRLTVV.

As for this clonotype: With a much larger clone just one base away, this may be a read error. This chain links TRBV20-1 with TRBJ2-1; D might be TRBD2 (6 bases). CDR3 length equals 16 residues. With 0 bases removed from V and 7 bases from J, the gap between germline ends came to 19 bases. CDR1 is DFQATT and CDR2 is SNEGSKA in the germline V gene (reference sequence). CDR3 sequence reads: CSARDQTSETRNEQFF. CDR3 coding DNA: TGCAGTGCTAGAGATCAGACAAGCGAGACTAGGAATGAGCAGTTCTTC.

This clonotype was counted a single time. The junction shows a germline mismatch at one end, possibly a read error. The chain uses TRBV6-6 and TRBJ2-4, with TRBD1 matching over 7 bases. The CDR3 runs to 13 residues. Germline loops: CDR1 MNHNY, CDR2 SVGAGI (reference sequence). The CDR3 reads CASRGTAENIQYF. The CDR3 region has the DNA TGTGCCAGCAGGGGGACAGCCGAAAACATTCAGTACTTC.

This clonotype was recorded a few times. The genes are TRBV28 and TRBJ2-7; tentative D call: TRBD2 (5 bases). V dropped 5 bases and J dropped 1 base, with 9 bases sitting between them. Germline assignment: CDR1 MDHEN and CDR2 SYDVKM. The CDR3 runs 13 residues. In nucleotides, the CDR3 is TGTGCCAGCAGTGGTCCGGGATCCTACGAGCAGTACTTC. Protein product: CASSGPGSYEQYF.